One and the same sample provided the 8 T cell receptor beta chains below, sequenced in a study of T cell responses to AZD1222 COVID-19 vaccine. Data came from immunoSEQ multiplex PCR; TCRdb stores just in-frame clones and leaves some out. The data contain 130,000 or so clones, 89% of them singletons. The input for sequencing was peripheral blood, taken on day 0 of AZD1222 vaccination. The receptors originated from an adult in good health.

The chain recombines TRBV18 with TRBJ2-2; D not certain. Trimming left V 0 bases short and J 0 bases short, with 5 bases between. CDR1 and CDR2 (germline): KGHSH, LQKENI. This CDR3 has 15 amino acids. The CDR3 loop reads CASSPPAANTGELFF. CDR3 sequence (DNA): TGTGCCAGCTCACCACCAGCCGCGAACACCGGGGAGCTGTTTTTT.

V usage is TRBV7-9 and J usage is TRBJ1-2, with 8 bases lining up with TRBD1. The CDR3 has 16 residues. Trimming removed 1 base from V and 9 bases from J; junction bases left unmatched: 13. Germline CDR1 reads SEHNR; CDR2 reads FQNEAQ (reference sequence). CDR3: CASSLGGPRQGKSYTF. The CDR3 DNA reads as TGTGCCAGCAGCTTAGGGGGACCTCGACAGGGGAAAAGCTACACCTTC.

The rearrangement joins TRBV5-5 to TRBJ2-1, with D perhaps matching TRBD2 (5 bases). The germline CDR1 and CDR2 sequences are SGHKS and YYEKEE (reference sequence). The CDR3 spans 16 residues. V was trimmed by 0 bases and J by 4 bases, leaving 14 bases between them. The CDR3 coding sequence is TGTGCCAGCAGCTTGGACCAGAGGGTGAGGTACAATGAGCAGTTCTTC. This codes for CASSLDQRVRYNEQFF.

J is TRBJ2-7 and V is TRBV9; 8 nucleotides line up with TRBD2. The trim removed 7 bases at V and 2 bases at J, leaving 8 bases unmatched. CDR1 is SGDLS and CDR2 is YYNGEE in the germline V gene. The CDR3 is made up of 14 amino acids. The CDR3 loop reads CASGRLASTYEQYF. The CDR3 DNA follows: TGTGCCAGCGGGAGACTAGCGAGTACCTACGAGCAGTACTTC.

This chain connects TRBV4-3 to TRBJ2-7, with 7 bases lining up with TRBD1. The V and J ends lost 0 bases and 4 bases, in that order; junction bases with no gene match: 3. The germline gives CDR1 LGHNA, CDR2 YSLEER. The CDR3 spans 14 residues. The CDR3 spells CASSQEQGTYEQYF. DNA of the CDR3: TGCGCCAGCAGCCAAGAACAGGGGACGTACGAGCAGTACTTC.

V gene TRBV6-5 combines with J gene TRBJ2-1; D not certain. The CDR3 runs to 14 residues. Trimming removed 6 bases from V and 3 bases from J, with 12 bases in between. Germline lookup yields CDR1 MNHEY and CDR2 SVGAGI. This CDR3 reads CASRRTNSYNEQFF. CDR3 DNA sequence: TGTGCCAGCAGAAGGACCAATAGCTACAATGAGCAGTTCTTC.

Turning to this clone: Distinct nucleotide sequences in the sample also encode this CDR3. This chain connects TRBV6-1 to TRBJ2-5; 12 nucleotides line up with TRBD2. Germline V gene lookup returns CDR1 MNHNS and CDR2 SASEGT. The CDR3 consists of 15 residues. V lost 2 bases, J lost 2 bases, and 0 bases stayed unmatched. CDR3 amino acids: CASSELAGGQETQYF. The CDR3 DNA reads TGTGCCAGCAGTGAACTAGCGGGAGGGCAAGAGACCCAGTACTTC.

The chain recombines TRBV12-5 with TRBJ2-3; either TRBD1 or TRBD2 may fit D (7 bases each). Trimming took 4 bases from V and 4 from J, leaving 12 bases between them. The germline gives CDR1 LGHNT, CDR2 FRNRAP. CDR3 length equals 14 residues. CDR3 DNA sequence: TGTGCTAGTGGTTACCAGGGGGGGGCAGATACGCAGTATTTT. Protein sequence: CASGYQGGADTQYF.